The clone carrying this TCR beta chain was seen ten or more times. This record belongs to a study of human T cells and chemical hapten exposure. TCRdb re-derived calls from the RACE reads in MiXCR, one entry per CDR3 protein. The sample records about 380,000 distinct CDR3 sequences, about 6.3% being singletons. There are 14 residues in the CDR3. V lost 6 bases and J 6 bases, leaving 14 bases between the germline ends. Time point noted: patch test 2, 6 weeks after DPC sensitization. As for treatment: therapeutic diphenylcyclopropenone sensitization with weekly scalp DPC. The clonotype comes from a woman under 30 with alopecia areata. Some clones in this sample may be carry-over from other donors' samples. The gene calls are TRBV12-3 or TRBV12-4 and TRBJ1-4; possibly TRBD1 for D (6 bases). The sequencing here drew on whole blood, taken in connection with sensitization to the hapten diphenylcyclopropenone (DPC). CDR3 nucleotides: TGTGCCAGCAGCCCTACAGGGCCCGATGAAAAACTGTTTTTT. Protein sequence: CASSPTGPDEKLFF.